This entry describes one T cell receptor (beta chain). This sample is part of a study of blood T cell repertoires in COVID-19. Study at large: Sample material is recorded as cDNA or gDNA derived from T cells, B-cell-depleted T cells, or PBMCs.

In terms of age and location, participants ranged from roughly 18 to 95 years and lived in fewer than 30 US areas. The recovered donors of Cohort 3 showed two negative PCRs, clearance, or symptom resolution. The CDR3 has 16 residues. Trimming cost V 3 bases and J 0 bases, with 14 bases left between them. Per the germline V gene, CDR1 is SEHNR and CDR2 is FQNEAQ (reference sequence). Per the original methods: Using reference gene primer amplification, nucleated cell counts were estimated. The repertoire was sequenced with immunoSEQ multiplex PCR; TCRdb's copy has only in-frame clones and lacks some. The V and J calls and the clone size are those of that table, but D and trimming were determined from the DNA. Of fewer than 350,000 clones in the sample, 75% to 90% were seen once.

This clonotype was obtained from a man in his fifties or sixties who had recovered from COVID-19. Sequencing input: PBMCs or T cells enriched from blood (not recorded which). The chain links TRBV7-9 to TRBJ1-2; D is ambiguous. The CDR3 is CASSFGQTSTNYGYTF. The CDR3 coding sequence is TGTGCCAGCAGCTTTGGGCAGACCAGTACTAACTATGGCTACACCTTC.